This T cell receptor (beta chain) was recorded in a study of tumor-infiltrating lymphocytes in primary liver carcinoma. Overall study: Lesions, classed as T1-T3 N0M0, spanned roughly 4.2 to 11 cm across.

Co-extracted RNA and DNA came from approximately 20-30 mg of unsorted bulk tissue. Germline values: CDR1 SGHRS, CDR2 YFSETQ. This CDR3 has 10 residues. V gave up 6 bases and J gave up 7 bases, with 4 bases separating them. Study-level points and caveats: Tumor specimens were characterized by a significantly higher top-250-clone fraction than blood (p = 0.039).

TCR beta cDNA came from around 500 ng total RNA, primed with a constant-region primer. Libraries covering TCR beta were generated through three nested multiplex PCR rounds (using a slightly modified ARM-PCR). Each of the first two PCR rounds ran approximately 11 cycles with TRBV1-TRBV30 forward and C-beta reverse primers. TCRdb fed the multiplex PCR reads into MiXCR, producing one record per CDR3 protein. The data hold about 92,000 distinct CDR3 sequences, with just under 70% observed a single time. In this sample, this clonotype turned up many times. As yet, its antigen is unknown. Source material: tumor-adjacent normal liver tissue. This clonotype was sampled from a man aged 35-49 years with primary liver carcinoma and hepatitis B virus infection. The chain carries TRBV5-1 and TRBJ2-2; no definite D call. Here the CDR3 DNA reads TGCGCCAGCAACTTCGGGGAGCTGTTTTTT. Its protein product is CASNFGELFF. The whole variable domain, filled in from reference TRBV5-1 and TRBJ2-2, reads KAGVTQTPRYLIKTRGQQVTLSCSPISGHRSVSWYQQTPGQGLQFLFEYFSETQRNKGNFPGRFSGRQFSNSRSEMNVSTLELGDSALYLCASNFGELFFGEGSRLTVL.